The next 14 T cell receptor beta chains were all read from a single sample in a study of tumor-infiltrating lymphocytes in primary liver carcinoma. The study extracted blood RNA from unsorted whole blood and also extracted germline DNA. The researchers produced TCR beta cDNA from roughly 500 ng total RNA with a constant-region primer. Employing slightly modified ARM-PCR, three nested multiplex PCR rounds were run, and these gave rise to the TCR beta libraries. Forward primers for TRBV1-TRBV30 and a C-beta reverse primer served the first two PCR rounds, at around 9 cycles each. TCRdb analysed the multiplex PCR reads with MiXCR anew, one entry per CDR3 protein. The sample consists of some 180,000 distinct CDR3 sequences, 50% to 75% of them appearing once. Sequenced material: peripheral blood. The receptors originated from a middle-aged man with primary liver carcinoma and hepatitis B virus infection.

This clonotype occurred a few times. The chain combines TRBV28 with TRBJ2-7, with 7 bases identical to TRBD1. The CDR3 runs 14 residues. J was trimmed by 3 bases and V by 3 bases; bases with no gene match: 5. The germline CDR1 and CDR2 sequences are MDHEN and SYDVKM. For the CDR3, the DNA is TGTGCCAGCAGTTTCTTCGCAGGGGGCTACGAGCAGTACTTC. Translation gives CASSFFAGGYEQYF.

Of note for this clonotype: The CDR3 carries no conserved terminal phenylalanine or tryptophan, so it likely arises from a read error. This chain uses TRBV12-3 or TRBV12-4 with TRBJ2-5; the match to TRBD1 covers 7 bases. The CDR3 sequence is 15 residues long. The CDR3 DNA is TGTGCCAGCAGCAACGTAATGGGACAGAAGGAGACTCAGTACATC. This gives the protein CASSNVMGQKETQYI.

This rearrangement joins TRBV30 to TRBJ2-3; D call uncertain. V shed 0 bases and J shed 5 bases, with 12 bases lying between them. Per the germline V gene, CDR1 is GTSNPN and CDR2 is SVGIG (reference sequence). The CDR3 runs 14 residues. The CDR3 coding sequence is TGTGCCTGGAGTGTAACAGCGAACGGAGATACGCAGTATTTT. Translated: CAWSVTANGDTQYF.

Comments on this clonotype: A single base separates this from a much larger clone, so it may be a read error. The J gene is TRBJ2-1, the V gene TRBV11-3; unclear D gene. The CDR3 spans 13 residues. V was shortened by 4 bases and J by 6 bases, with 10 bases between the two germline ends. CDR1 and CDR2 (germline): SGHNT, YENEEA. The CDR3 region has the DNA TGTGCCAGCAGCTCACCCGAGGCCAATGAGCAGTTCTTC. Amino acids: CASSSPEANEQFF.

The chain carries TRBV14 and TRBJ1-3; 10 bases agree with TRBD1. V was clipped by 3 bases and J by 4 bases; unmatched bases: 3. This CDR3 spans 15 amino acids. Germline V gene data show CDR1 as SGHDN and CDR2 as FVKESK. CDR3 residues: CASSQRTGGGNTIYF. DNA of the CDR3: TGTGCCAGCAGCCAGAGGACAGGGGGAGGAAACACCATATATTTT.

V and J are TRBV11-2 and TRBJ2-7; TRBD1 matches 7 bases. The CDR3 is 13 amino acids. Germline V gene sequence: CDR1 SGHAT, CDR2 FQNNGV. The J segment lost 6 bases and the V segment lost 4 bases, leaving 6 bases of the junction unmatched. The CDR3 is CASSSGTESEQYF. The DNA of the CDR3 is TGTGCCAGCAGCTCCGGGACAGAGAGCGAGCAGTACTTC.

A few counts support this clonotype. The chain joins TRBV6-5 to TRBJ1-1, with TRBD1 matching 7 bases. The CDR3 runs to 12 residues. V lost 4 bases, J lost 10 bases, and 6 bases stayed unmatched. The V gene's germline CDR1 is MNHEY and CDR2 SVGAGI. CDR3 nucleotides: TGTGCCAGCAGTTTACAGGGGCAACGAGCTTTCTTT. Its protein is CASSLQGQRAFF.

The chain is built from TRBV19 and TRBJ2-3, with a weak D call TRBD2 (5 bases). The germline CDR1 and CDR2 sequences are LNHDA and SQIVND (reference sequence). The CDR3 consists of 13 residues. V gave up 9 bases and J gave up 1 base, with 11 bases separating them. In DNA form, the CDR3 reads TGTGCCAGCAAGGACTCTCGCACAGATACGCAGTATTTT. It is translated as CASKDSRTDTQYF.

Of note for this clonotype: Without the conserved terminal phenylalanine or tryptophan, this CDR3 likely stems from a read error. V gene TRBV12-3 or TRBV12-4 combines with J gene TRBJ2-7, with TRBD2 matching 9 bases. The junction had 7 bases not matched to a gene; V was cut back by 5 bases and J by 5 bases. This CDR3 region has 14 residues. The CDR3 loop reads CASSRETSGDEQYS. CDR3 nucleotide sequence: TGTGCCAGCAGTCGGGAGACTAGCGGAGACGAGCAGTACTCC.

The CDR3 here is CASQGLGTDTQHF. DNA of the CDR3: TGTGCCAGTCAGGGGCTCGGCACAGATACGCAGCATTTT. This chain joins TRBV7-3 and TRBJ2-3, with a weak D call TRBD1 (6 bases). The DNA matches TRBJ1-5 better at its end, which makes the J call doubtful. In germline, CDR1 is SGHTA, CDR2 FQGTGA. This CDR3 comprises 13 residues.

In this sample, this clonotype turned up a few times. The CDR3 loop is CASSLQATSSYEQYF. The CDR3 nucleotides read TGTGCCAGCAGTTTACAAGCGACAAGCTCCTACGAGCAGTACTTC. This chain uses TRBV12-3 or TRBV12-4 with TRBJ2-7; D call uncertain. Trimming cost V 2 bases and J 0 bases, with 11 bases left between them. There are 15 residues in the CDR3.

In regard to this clonotype: A much larger clonotype is one base distant, so this may be a read error. The V and J genes are TRBV29-1 and TRBJ1-1; no clear D gene. CDR3 length: 12 amino acids. Germline V gives CDR1 SQVTM, CDR2 ANQGSEA. V lost 6 bases to trimming and J lost 1 base, with 9 bases between them. CDR3 protein: CSVDSANTEAFF. The CDR3 DNA is TGCAGCGTGGACTCCGCGAACACTGAAGCTTTCTTT.

This clonotype was recorded a few times. The rearrangement joins TRBV14 to TRBJ1-2, with 9 bases lining up with TRBD1. The CDR3 contains 15 residues. V dropped 4 bases and J dropped 4; count of bases not matched to a gene: 7. The germline gives CDR1 SGHDN, CDR2 FVKESK. The CDR3, as DNA: TGTGCCAGCAGCCCCTACAGGGGGCAGTTCTATGGCTACACCTTC. Its translation is CASSPYRGQFYGYTF.

This rearrangement joins TRBV7-9 to TRBJ2-7; TRBD2 agrees at 7 bases. This CDR3 is built from 14 residues. Per the germline V gene, CDR1 is SEHNR and CDR2 is FQNEAQ (reference sequence). With 5 bases clipped from V and 1 base from J, the junction kept 5 bases outside the gene matches. CDR3 DNA sequence: TGTGCCAGCAGCACAGAAGCGGGATCCTACGAGCAGTACTTC. Residues: CASSTEAGSYEQYF.